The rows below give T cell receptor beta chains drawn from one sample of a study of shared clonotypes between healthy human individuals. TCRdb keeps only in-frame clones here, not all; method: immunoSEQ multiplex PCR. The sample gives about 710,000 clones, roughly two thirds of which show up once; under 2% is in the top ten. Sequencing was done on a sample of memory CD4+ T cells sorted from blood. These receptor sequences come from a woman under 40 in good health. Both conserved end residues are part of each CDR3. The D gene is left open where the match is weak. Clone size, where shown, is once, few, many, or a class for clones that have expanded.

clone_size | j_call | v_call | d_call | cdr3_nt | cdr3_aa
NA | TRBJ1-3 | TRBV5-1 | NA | TGCGCCAGCAGCTTGGGAGGGCTGAGCTCTGGAAACACCATATATTTT | CASSLGGLSSGNTIYF
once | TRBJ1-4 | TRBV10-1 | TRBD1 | TGCGCCAGCAGAAGAATTGGGACAGAGAAATCTGGACCTAATGAAAAACTGTTTTTT | CASRRIGTEKSGPNEKLFF
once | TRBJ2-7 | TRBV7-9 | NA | TGTGCCAGCAGCTTGCTGGGTAGCTCCTACGAGCAGTACTTC | CASSLLGSSYEQYF
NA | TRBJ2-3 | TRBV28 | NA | TGTGCCAGCAGTTTTTCGGGACTTCGCACAGATACGCAGTATTTT | CASSFSGLRTDTQYF
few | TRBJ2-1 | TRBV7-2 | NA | TGTGCCAGCAGCGCGGGAAGTACACAGGGATACAATGAGCAGTTCTTC | CASSAGSTQGYNEQFF
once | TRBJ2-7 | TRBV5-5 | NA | TGTGCCAGCAGCCCCAGGGCAGCCTCCTACGAGCAGTACTTC | CASSPRAASYEQYF
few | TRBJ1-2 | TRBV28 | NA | TGTGCCAGCAGCCGGGGACAAATCGCTAACTATGGCTACACCTTC | CASSRGQIANYGYTF
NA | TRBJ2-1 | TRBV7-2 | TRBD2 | TGTGCCAGCAGCCTTACTAGCGGGGGGGAATTTGGTGAGCAGTTCTTC | CASSLTSGGEFGEQFF
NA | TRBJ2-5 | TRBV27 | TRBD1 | TGTGCCAGCAGTTTATCGGGGACAGGGGGCTGGGAGACCCAGTACTTC | CASSLSGTGGWETQYF
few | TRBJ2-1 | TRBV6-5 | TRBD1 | TGTGCCAGCAGTTACGGGACAGGGGATTTCAATGAGCAGTTCTTC | CASSYGTGDFNEQFF
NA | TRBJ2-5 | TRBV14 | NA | TGTGCCAGCAGCCGAGGGTTCGGAGAGACCCAGTACTTC | CASSRGFGETQYF
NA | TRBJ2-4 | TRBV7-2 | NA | TGTGCCAGCAGCTTTGCTAGCGAGATCCTTTGGTACTTC | CASSFASEILWYF
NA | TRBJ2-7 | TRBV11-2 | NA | TGTGCCAGCAGCCTGTCGGACCTATCGGTGCAGTACTTC | CASSLSDLSVQYF
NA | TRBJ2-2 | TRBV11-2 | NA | TGTGCCAGCAGCTTAAGTCGAAGGGAGCTGTTTTTT | CASSLSRRELFF
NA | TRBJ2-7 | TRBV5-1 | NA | TGCGCCAGCAGCTGGGGAGTGATAGCGGCGGACTACGAGCAGTACTTC | CASSWGVIAADYEQYF
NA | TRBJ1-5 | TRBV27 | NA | TGTGCCAGCAGGGAGGGCGCCGGGAGGGCTAATCAGCCCCAGCATTTT | CASREGAGRANQPQHF
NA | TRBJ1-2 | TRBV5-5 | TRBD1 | TGTGCCAGCAGCGTAGGGACAGGGATCTATGGCTACACCTTC | CASSVGTGIYGYTF
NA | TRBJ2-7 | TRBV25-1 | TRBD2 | TGTGCCAGCAGTGGAGCGGGAGAAAGGGAGCAGTACTTC | CASSGAGEREQYF
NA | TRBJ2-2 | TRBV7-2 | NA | TGTGCCAGCAGCTTGAGGGCGAACACCGGGGAGCTGTTTTTT | CASSLRANTGELFF
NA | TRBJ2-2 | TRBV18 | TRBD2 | TGTGCCAGCTCACCAGGGACTAGCGGGCACACCGGGGAGCTGTTTTTT | CASSPGTSGHTGELFF
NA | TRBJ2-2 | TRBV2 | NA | TGTGCCAGCAAAAATTCGGAGTCCGGGGAGCTGTTTTTT | CASKNSESGELFF
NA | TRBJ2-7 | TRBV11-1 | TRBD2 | TGTGCCAGCAGCCCCGGGTACGCGGGAGAGCACGAGCAGTACTTC | CASSPGYAGEHEQYF
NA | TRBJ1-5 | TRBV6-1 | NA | TGTGCCAGCAACTACCAGCCCCAGCATTTT | CASNYQPQHF
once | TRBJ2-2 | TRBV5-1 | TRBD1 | TGCGCCAGCAGCCGACTGGGGACAGGGGGCACCGGGGAGCTGTTTTTT | CASSRLGTGGTGELFF
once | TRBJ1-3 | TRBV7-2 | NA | TGTGCCAGTAGCGGGGGGAGAAACTCTGGAAACACCATATATTTT | CASSGGRNSGNTIYF
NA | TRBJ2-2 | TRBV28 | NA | TGTGCCAGCAGTTTGACTCCAGTTTTGGCCGGGGAGCTGTTTTTT | CASSLTPVLAGELFF
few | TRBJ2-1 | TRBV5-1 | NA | TGCGCCAGCAGCACGGACTACGTTCTCTACAATGAGCAGTTCTTC | CASSTDYVLYNEQFF